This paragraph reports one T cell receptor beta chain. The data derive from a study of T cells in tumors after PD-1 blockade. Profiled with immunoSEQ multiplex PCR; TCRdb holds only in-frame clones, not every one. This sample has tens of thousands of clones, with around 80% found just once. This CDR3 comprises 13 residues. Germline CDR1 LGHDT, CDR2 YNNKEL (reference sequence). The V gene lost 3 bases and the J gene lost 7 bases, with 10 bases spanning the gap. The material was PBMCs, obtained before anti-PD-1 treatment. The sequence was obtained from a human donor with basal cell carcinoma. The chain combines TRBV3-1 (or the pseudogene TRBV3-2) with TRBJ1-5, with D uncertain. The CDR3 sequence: CASSQSGSQPQHF. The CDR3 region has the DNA TGTGCCAGCAGCCAGTCTGGTTCCCAGCCCCAGCATTTT.